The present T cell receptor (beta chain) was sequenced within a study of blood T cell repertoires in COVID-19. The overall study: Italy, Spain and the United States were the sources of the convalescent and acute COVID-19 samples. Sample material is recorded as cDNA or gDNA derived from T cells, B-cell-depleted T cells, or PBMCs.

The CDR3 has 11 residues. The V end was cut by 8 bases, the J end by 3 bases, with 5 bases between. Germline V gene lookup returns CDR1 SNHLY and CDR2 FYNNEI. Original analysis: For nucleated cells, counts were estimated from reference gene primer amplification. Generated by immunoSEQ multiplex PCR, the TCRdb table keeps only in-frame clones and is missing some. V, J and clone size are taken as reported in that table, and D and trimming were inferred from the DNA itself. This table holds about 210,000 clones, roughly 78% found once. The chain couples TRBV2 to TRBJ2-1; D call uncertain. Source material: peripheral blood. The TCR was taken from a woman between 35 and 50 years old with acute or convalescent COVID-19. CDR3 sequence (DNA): TGTGCCAGCGGCGGCTACAATGAGCAGTTCTTC. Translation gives CASGGYNEQFF. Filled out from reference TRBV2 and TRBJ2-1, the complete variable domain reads EPEVTQTPSHQVTQMGQEVILRCVPISNHLYFYWYRQILGQKVEFLVSFYNNEISEKSEIFDDQFSVERPDGSNFTLKIRSTKLEDSAMYFCASGGYNEQFFGPGTRLTVL.